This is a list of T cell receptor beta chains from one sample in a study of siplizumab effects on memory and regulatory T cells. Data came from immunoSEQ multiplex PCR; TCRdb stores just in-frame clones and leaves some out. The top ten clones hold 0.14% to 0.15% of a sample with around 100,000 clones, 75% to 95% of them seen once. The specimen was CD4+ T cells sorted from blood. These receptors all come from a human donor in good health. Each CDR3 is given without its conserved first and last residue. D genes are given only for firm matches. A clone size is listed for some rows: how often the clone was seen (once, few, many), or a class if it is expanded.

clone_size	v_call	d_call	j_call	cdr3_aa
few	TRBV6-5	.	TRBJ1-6	ASSFVGPYNSPLH
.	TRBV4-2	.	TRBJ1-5	ASSQPGFNNQPQH
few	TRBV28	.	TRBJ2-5	ASSLLLAEATQY
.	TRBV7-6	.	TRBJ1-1	ASSPSTGPEAF
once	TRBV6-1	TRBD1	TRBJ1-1	ASSETGGDTEAF
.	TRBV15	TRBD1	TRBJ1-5	ATSRAGQDHSNQPQH
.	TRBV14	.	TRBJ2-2	ASSHRPGDSWELF
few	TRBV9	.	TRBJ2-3	ASNPSSSTDTQY
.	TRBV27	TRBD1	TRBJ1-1	ASGPRGRGAF
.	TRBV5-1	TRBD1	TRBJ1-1	ASSLGQGAEAF
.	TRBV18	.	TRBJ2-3	ASSPVGSTDTQY
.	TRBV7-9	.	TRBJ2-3	ASRETIAGTDTQY
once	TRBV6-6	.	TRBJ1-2	ASSKTGTDYGYT
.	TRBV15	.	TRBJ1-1	ATSRKQGFRTEAF
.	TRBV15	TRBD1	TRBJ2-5	ATSVSGGVGTQY
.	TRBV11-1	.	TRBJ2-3	ASSARLQGPSGDTQY
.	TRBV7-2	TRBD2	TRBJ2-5	ASSLYTLGGGPQETQY
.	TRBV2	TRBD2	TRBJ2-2	ASSRTSGGSNTGELF
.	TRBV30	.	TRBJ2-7	AWNGNSDEQY
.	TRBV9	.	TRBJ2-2	ASSVDTQGSGELF
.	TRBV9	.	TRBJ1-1	ASSVDPQGSTEAF
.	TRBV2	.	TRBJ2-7	ASSEYGQY
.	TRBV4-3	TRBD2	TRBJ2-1	ASSQSGGLYNEQF